This T cell receptor beta chain derives from a study of blood T cell repertoires in COVID-19. At the level of the study: Specimens from acute and convalescent COVID-19 originated in the United States, Italy and Spain.

The ends were cut back, 2 bases at V and 2 bases at J, with 9 bases in the middle. The germline V gene encodes CDR1 SGHTA and CDR2 FQGTGA. There are 14 residues in the CDR3. Repertoires were generated with immunoSEQ multiplex PCR, while TCRdb's copy carries only in-frame clones and drops some. Of about 150,000 clones detected, more than 80% appear once; the ten largest clones hold 2.2%. The TCR originated in a man aged 65 to 85 with acute or convalescent COVID-19. What was sequenced was peripheral blood. The chain has TRBV7-3 and TRBJ1-2; D is uncertain. CDR3 sequence (DNA): TGTGCCAGCAGCTTACTTCCGGGAAACTATGGCTACACCTTC. This encodes CASSLLPGNYGYTF.